Listed below are T cell receptor beta chains from one sample, sequenced in a study of technical replicates of blood from a handful of donors. Assay: immunoSEQ multiplex PCR; the TCRdb copy retains only in-frame clones and omits some. The table shows some 77,000 clones, with about 86% occurring only once. Sample: PBMCs. All receptors come from a human donor in good health. Some clones in this sample may be carry-over from other donors' samples. Each CDR3 is given with its conserved first and last residue. D genes are given only for firm matches. Clone size is given for some rows only: seen once, a few or many times, or a class if the clone is expanded.

clone size: NA
V gene: TRBV30
D gene: TRBD1
J gene: TRBJ2-7
CDR3 protein: CAWSLSPGQGTYEQYF
CDR3 DNA: TGTGCCTGGAGCCTCTCCCCGGGACAGGGAACCTACGAGCAGTACTTC

clone size: few
V gene: TRBV5-6
D gene: NA
J gene: TRBJ2-7
CDR3 protein: CASSPWGGRENEQYF
CDR3 DNA: TGTGCCAGCAGCCCTTGGGGCGGACGGGAGAACGAGCAGTACTTC

clone size: once
V gene: TRBV10-3
D gene: NA
J gene: TRBJ2-2
CDR3 protein: CAISGTDTGELFF
CDR3 DNA: TGTGCCATCAGTGGAACAGACACCGGGGAGCTGTTTTTT

clone size: NA
V gene: TRBV6-1
D gene: TRBD1
J gene: TRBJ1-2
CDR3 protein: CASSEGAGGTYGYTF
CDR3 DNA: TGTGCCAGCAGTGAAGGGGCAGGGGGGACCTATGGCTACACCTTC

clone size: NA
V gene: TRBV18
D gene: TRBD1
J gene: TRBJ2-1
CDR3 protein: CASSRQGGNYNEQFF
CDR3 DNA: TGTGCCAGCTCACGACAGGGGGGGAACTACAATGAGCAGTTCTTC

clone size: once
V gene: TRBV27
D gene: NA
J gene: TRBJ1-3
CDR3 protein: CASSLAGRGNTIYF
CDR3 DNA: TGTGCCAGCAGTTTAGCAGGGAGGGGAAACACCATATATTTT

clone size: NA
V gene: TRBV7-9
D gene: TRBD1
J gene: TRBJ2-7
CDR3 protein: CASSLLTQGAYEQYF
CDR3 DNA: TGTGCCAGCAGCTTATTAACTCAGGGGGCTTACGAGCAGTACTTC

clone size: NA
V gene: TRBV12-5
D gene: NA
J gene: TRBJ2-1
CDR3 protein: CASGLARLSYNEQFF
CDR3 DNA: TGTGCTAGTGGTTTGGCCCGACTTTCCTACAATGAGCAGTTCTTC

clone size: NA
V gene: TRBV5-1
D gene: NA
J gene: TRBJ1-1
CDR3 protein: CASSSSQLNTEAFF
CDR3 DNA: TGCGCCAGCAGCTCAAGCCAATTGAACACTGAAGCTTTCTTT

clone size: NA
V gene: TRBV4-3
D gene: TRBD2
J gene: TRBJ2-7
CDR3 protein: CASSQDLLAGGRGYEQYF
CDR3 DNA: TGCGCCAGCAGCCAAGATCTTCTAGCGGGAGGTCGGGGCTACGAGCAGTACTTC

clone size: few
V gene: TRBV7-8
D gene: TRBD1
J gene: TRBJ1-1
CDR3 protein: CASSSYTGGFTEAFF
CDR3 DNA: TGTGCCAGCAGCTCCTACACAGGGGGCTTCACTGAAGCTTTCTTT

clone size: once
V gene: TRBV18
D gene: NA
J gene: TRBJ1-5
CDR3 protein: CASSPGVGASQPQHF
CDR3 DNA: TGTGCCAGCTCACCAGGCGTGGGGGCGAGTCAGCCCCAGCATTTT

clone size: NA
V gene: TRBV5-1
D gene: NA
J gene: TRBJ2-1
CDR3 protein: CASSPYRGANPTVNYNEQFF
CDR3 DNA: TGCGCCAGCAGCCCATATCGGGGGGCGAATCCTACGGTCAACTACAATGAGCAGTTCTTC

clone size: NA
V gene: TRBV4-3
D gene: NA
J gene: TRBJ2-5
CDR3 protein: CASSQGFGGNQETQYF
CDR3 DNA: TGCGCCAGCAGCCAAGGTTTCGGGGGAAACCAAGAGACCCAGTACTTC

clone size: NA
V gene: TRBV10-3
D gene: TRBD1
J gene: TRBJ1-1
CDR3 protein: CAISEGGQGGTEAFF
CDR3 DNA: TGTGCCATCAGTGAGGGGGGACAGGGGGGAACTGAAGCTTTCTTT

clone size: once
V gene: TRBV7-2
D gene: TRBD1
J gene: TRBJ2-7
CDR3 protein: CASSLEGQTYEQYF
CDR3 DNA: TGTGCCAGCAGCTTAGAGGGACAGACCTACGAGCAGTACTTC

clone size: NA
V gene: TRBV29-1
D gene: TRBD1
J gene: TRBJ1-2
CDR3 protein: CSVEVGDRGLYGYTF
CDR3 DNA: TGCAGCGTTGAAGTGGGGGACAGGGGCCTTTATGGCTACACCTTC

clone size: NA
V gene: TRBV5-6
D gene: TRBD1
J gene: TRBJ2-7
CDR3 protein: CASSHGTAPSYEQYF
CDR3 DNA: TGTGCCAGCAGCCACGGGACAGCACCTTCCTACGAGCAGTACTTC

clone size: NA
V gene: TRBV4-1
D gene: TRBD1
J gene: TRBJ1-1
CDR3 protein: CASSQDGTGNTEAFF
CDR3 DNA: TGCGCCAGCAGCCAAGATGGGACAGGGAACACTGAAGCTTTCTTT

clone size: NA
V gene: TRBV7-9
D gene: NA
J gene: TRBJ1-3
CDR3 protein: CASINTGNTIYF
CDR3 DNA: TGTGCCAGCATCAACACTGGAAACACCATATATTTT

clone size: many
V gene: TRBV7-3
D gene: NA
J gene: TRBJ2-2
CDR3 protein: CASSSKPSRARTGELFF
CDR3 DNA: TGTGCCAGCAGCTCAAAACCGAGCAGGGCGAGGACCGGGGAGCTGTTTTTT

clone size: few
V gene: TRBV10-3
D gene: NA
J gene: TRBJ1-2
CDR3 protein: CAISGGREADSYTF
CDR3 DNA: TGTGCCATCAGCGGAGGTAGGGAAGCAGATAGCTACACCTTC

clone size: NA
V gene: TRBV6-5
D gene: TRBD1
J gene: TRBJ1-4
CDR3 protein: CASSFGQARREKLFF
CDR3 DNA: TGTGCCAGCAGTTTTGGACAGGCCCGGAGGGAAAAACTGTTTTTT

clone size: NA
V gene: TRBV5-6
D gene: NA
J gene: TRBJ2-7
CDR3 protein: CASSYWGGLEQYF
CDR3 DNA: TGTGCCAGCAGCTATTGGGGGGGGCTTGAGCAGTACTTC

clone size: NA
V gene: TRBV7-9
D gene: NA
J gene: TRBJ1-3
CDR3 protein: CASSLGLGSSGNTIYF
CDR3 DNA: TGTGCCAGCAGCTTAGGTCTGGGGAGCTCTGGAAACACCATATATTTT

clone size: few
V gene: TRBV21-1
D gene: NA
J gene: TRBJ2-7
CDR3 protein: CASSRLTGGYEQYF
CDR3 DNA: TGTGCCAGCAGCCGACTTACAGGGGGCTACGAGCAGTACTTC

clone size: NA
V gene: TRBV28
D gene: NA
J gene: TRBJ2-5
CDR3 protein: CASRIGAEETQYF
CDR3 DNA: TGTGCCAGCAGGATAGGAGCGGAAGAGACCCAGTACTTC

clone size: once
V gene: TRBV6-5
D gene: NA
J gene: TRBJ2-7
CDR3 protein: CASRLTSVAEQYF
CDR3 DNA: TGTGCCAGCAGGCTAACTTCTGTAGCCGAGCAGTACTTC

clone size: NA
V gene: TRBV2
D gene: TRBD2
J gene: TRBJ2-1
CDR3 protein: CASSDGGTSSYNEQFF
CDR3 DNA: TGTGCCAGCAGTGACGGGGGGACGAGCTCCTACAATGAGCAGTTCTTC

clone size: NA
V gene: TRBV7-2
D gene: NA
J gene: TRBJ2-1
CDR3 protein: CASSLGLAGAGEQFF
CDR3 DNA: TGTGCCAGCAGCCTAGGGCTTGCGGGGGCGGGGGAGCAGTTCTTC

clone size: NA
V gene: TRBV19
D gene: NA
J gene: TRBJ1-2
CDR3 protein: CASSTGFGYTF
CDR3 DNA: TGTGCCAGTAGTACAGGGTTTGGCTACACCTTC

clone size: NA
V gene: TRBV6-5
D gene: NA
J gene: TRBJ2-3
CDR3 protein: CASRSQAGTDTQYF
CDR3 DNA: TGTGCCAGCAGGTCCCAGGCTGGCACAGATACGCAGTATTTT

clone size: NA
V gene: TRBV7-9
D gene: NA
J gene: TRBJ1-2
CDR3 protein: CASSLLGPSEGYTF
CDR3 DNA: TGTGCCAGCAGCTTATTGGGGCCCTCGGAGGGCTACACCTTC

clone size: few
V gene: TRBV2
D gene: TRBD2
J gene: TRBJ2-7
CDR3 protein: CASSPAGVYEQYF
CDR3 DNA: TGTGCCAGCTCTCCAGCGGGGGTATACGAGCAGTACTTC

clone size: NA
V gene: TRBV18
D gene: NA
J gene: TRBJ2-3
CDR3 protein: CASSPSGHTDTQYF
CDR3 DNA: TGTGCCAGCTCACCTTCCGGACACACAGATACGCAGTATTTT

clone size: NA
V gene: TRBV5-4
D gene: TRBD1
J gene: TRBJ1-2
CDR3 protein: CASSWGQSNYGYTF
CDR3 DNA: TGTGCCAGCAGCTGGGGACAGTCTAACTATGGCTACACCTTC

clone size: NA
V gene: TRBV5-4
D gene: TRBD1
J gene: TRBJ1-1
CDR3 protein: CASSTDRGYTEAFF
CDR3 DNA: TGTGCCAGCAGCACAGACAGGGGGTACACTGAAGCTTTCTTT

clone size: NA
V gene: TRBV25-1
D gene: NA
J gene: TRBJ1-3
CDR3 protein: CASSPAVIRGNTIYF
CDR3 DNA: TGTGCCAGCAGCCCGGCGGTGATACGAGGAAACACCATATATTTT

clone size: NA
V gene: TRBV7-2
D gene: NA
J gene: TRBJ1-6
CDR3 protein: CASSPLNGQGPNSPLHF
CDR3 DNA: TGTGCCAGCAGCCCCCTCAATGGGCAGGGCCCGAATTCACCCCTCCACTTT

clone size: NA
V gene: TRBV19
D gene: TRBD2
J gene: TRBJ2-7
CDR3 protein: CASSIRASGSYEQYF
CDR3 DNA: TGTGCCAGTAGTATAAGGGCTAGCGGGAGCTACGAGCAGTACTTC

clone size: NA
V gene: TRBV19
D gene: TRBD1
J gene: TRBJ2-5
CDR3 protein: CASTRTGQETQYF
CDR3 DNA: TGTGCCAGTACCCGGACAGGGCAAGAGACCCAGTACTTC

clone size: NA
V gene: TRBV10-3
D gene: TRBD2
J gene: TRBJ2-7
CDR3 protein: CAISKTGTSDYEQYF
CDR3 DNA: TGTGCCATCAGCAAGACCGGGACTAGCGACTACGAGCAGTACTTC

clone size: NA
V gene: TRBV19
D gene: NA
J gene: TRBJ1-5
CDR3 protein: CASRPRWNGNQPQHF
CDR3 DNA: TGTGCCAGTAGGCCTAGGTGGAACGGCAATCAGCCCCAGCATTTT

clone size: NA
V gene: TRBV29-1
D gene: NA
J gene: TRBJ1-2
CDR3 protein: CSVEARGAHNYGYTF
CDR3 DNA: TGCAGCGTTGAGGCCCGGGGTGCCCACAACTATGGCTACACCTTC

clone size: NA
V gene: TRBV5-1
D gene: TRBD2
J gene: TRBJ2-5
CDR3 protein: CASSLAPSGRARETQYF
CDR3 DNA: TGCGCCAGCAGCTTGGCCCCGAGCGGGAGGGCCCGGGAGACCCAGTACTTC

clone size: NA
V gene: TRBV4-3
D gene: NA
J gene: TRBJ1-5
CDR3 protein: CASSQDLGATRVQPQHF
CDR3 DNA: TGCGCCAGCAGCCAAGATTTAGGAGCTACTAGGGTTCAGCCCCAGCATTTT

clone size: NA
V gene: TRBV19
D gene: TRBD1
J gene: TRBJ1-6
CDR3 protein: CASRRDRDDSPLHF
CDR3 DNA: TGTGCCAGTAGAAGGGACAGGGATGATTCACCCCTCCACTTT

clone size: NA
V gene: TRBV6-6
D gene: TRBD2
J gene: TRBJ2-1
CDR3 protein: CASRYGTSGSQEQFF
CDR3 DNA: TGTGCCAGCAGGTACGGGACTAGCGGGAGCCAAGAGCAGTTCTTC

clone size: NA
V gene: TRBV23-1
D gene: NA
J gene: TRBJ2-4
CDR3 protein: CASSQSGLAKNIQYF
CDR3 DNA: TGCGCCAGCAGTCAATCGGGCCTAGCCAAAAACATTCAGTACTTC

clone size: NA
V gene: TRBV25-1
D gene: TRBD2
J gene: TRBJ2-1
CDR3 protein: CASSEWFSGGHNEQFF
CDR3 DNA: TGTGCCAGCAGTGAGTGGTTTAGCGGGGGCCACAATGAGCAGTTCTTC

clone size: NA
V gene: TRBV19
D gene: NA
J gene: TRBJ1-2
CDR3 protein: CASTSAGYGYTF
CDR3 DNA: NA

clone size: NA
V gene: TRBV19
D gene: NA
J gene: TRBJ2-7
CDR3 protein: CASSIGGALSYEQYF
CDR3 DNA: TGTGCCAGTAGTATAGGTGGTGCGCTCTCCTACGAGCAGTACTTC

clone size: NA
V gene: TRBV7-9
D gene: TRBD1
J gene: TRBJ2-7
CDR3 protein: CASSPRTGWEQYF
CDR3 DNA: TGTGCCAGCAGCCCCCGGACAGGGTGGGAGCAGTACTTC

clone size: NA
V gene: TRBV6-1
D gene: NA
J gene: TRBJ1-2
CDR3 protein: CASSETETVRGYTF
CDR3 DNA: TGTGCCAGCAGTGAAACCGAGACAGTTCGGGGCTACACCTTC

clone size: once
V gene: TRBV7-2
D gene: NA
J gene: TRBJ2-3
CDR3 protein: CASRQSGGTQYF
CDR3 DNA: TGTGCCAGCAGACAATCAGGGGGGACGCAGTATTTT

clone size: NA
V gene: TRBV7-6
D gene: NA
J gene: TRBJ2-3
CDR3 protein: CASSLTGLPRDTQYF
CDR3 DNA: TGTGCCAGCAGCCTGACGGGACTTCCTCGCGATACGCAGTATTTT

clone size: NA
V gene: TRBV6-6
D gene: TRBD1
J gene: TRBJ2-7
CDR3 protein: CASSKGQGALEQYF
CDR3 DNA: TGTGCCAGCAGTAAGGGACAGGGGGCGCTTGAGCAGTACTTC

clone size: NA
V gene: TRBV5-1
D gene: NA
J gene: TRBJ1-6
CDR3 protein: CASSLAPSSYNSPLHF
CDR3 DNA: TGCGCCAGCAGCTTGGCTCCGAGCTCCTATAATTCACCCCTCCACTTT

clone size: NA
V gene: TRBV7-6
D gene: TRBD1
J gene: TRBJ2-5
CDR3 protein: CASSSDRAEETQYF
CDR3 DNA: TGTGCCAGCAGCTCGGACAGGGCAGAAGAGACCCAGTACTTC

clone size: once
V gene: TRBV19
D gene: TRBD2
J gene: TRBJ2-1
CDR3 protein: CASSIVAGSYNEQFF
CDR3 DNA: TGTGCCAGTAGTATAGTAGCGGGGTCCTACAATGAGCAGTTCTTC